A selection of T cell receptor beta chains follows, all from one sample in a study of cytomegalovirus exposure and HLA in healthy donors. Clones were read by immunoSEQ multiplex PCR, and TCRdb kept only the in-frame ones, dropping some. The data show 55,000 to 80,000 clones, 65% to 90% seen once. The source material was PBMCs. The source is a female donor in good health and CMV-seronegative. Both conserved end residues are part of each CDR3. A D gene is named only where the DNA matches it firmly. The size of a clone is reported for some rows only, either as once, few or many, or as a class for expanded clones.

j_call: TRBJ2-1; cdr3_length: 16; clone_size: once; d_call: NA; v_call: TRBV7-2; cdr3_aa: CASSLVSLPRYVEQFF; cdr3_nt: TGTGCCAGCAGCTTAGTCTCCCTACCCCGTTATGTTGAGCAGTTCTTC
j_call: TRBJ1-5; cdr3_length: 16; clone_size: few; d_call: NA; v_call: TRBV9; cdr3_aa: CASSVGAGGSNQPQHF; cdr3_nt: TGTGCCAGCAGCGTAGGAGCTGGGGGCAGCAATCAGCCCCAGCATTTT
j_call: TRBJ1-5; cdr3_length: 17; clone_size: NA; d_call: NA; v_call: TRBV7-9; cdr3_aa: CASSLGATGPSNQPQHF; cdr3_nt: TGTGCCAGCAGCCTAGGGGCTACAGGGCCGAGCAATCAGCCCCAGCATTTT
j_call: TRBJ1-2; cdr3_length: 13; clone_size: NA; d_call: NA; v_call: TRBV6-1; cdr3_aa: CASSDSAGYGYTF; cdr3_nt: TGTGCCAGCAGTGACAGTGCGGGCTATGGCTACACCTTC
j_call: TRBJ2-1; cdr3_length: 15; clone_size: NA; d_call: TRBD2; v_call: TRBV7-9; cdr3_aa: CASSRRGGDGNEQFF; cdr3_nt: TGTGCCAGCAGCCGGCGGGGGGGCGACGGTAATGAGCAGTTCTTC
j_call: TRBJ2-1; cdr3_length: 15; clone_size: NA; d_call: TRBD2; v_call: TRBV6-4; cdr3_aa: CASSDSSGGANEQFF; cdr3_nt: TGTGCCAGCAGTGACTCTAGCGGGGGGGCCAATGAGCAGTTCTTC
j_call: TRBJ1-4; cdr3_length: 14; clone_size: NA; d_call: NA; v_call: TRBV6-5; cdr3_aa: CASSYGGNNEKLFF; cdr3_nt: TGTGCCAGCAGTTACGGGGGGAATAATGAAAAACTGTTTTTT
j_call: TRBJ2-3; cdr3_length: 14; clone_size: NA; d_call: NA; v_call: TRBV5-1; cdr3_aa: CASSWRDSTDTQYF; cdr3_nt: TGCGCCAGCAGCTGGAGGGATAGCACAGATACGCAGTATTTT
j_call: TRBJ2-1; cdr3_length: 12; clone_size: NA; d_call: TRBD1; v_call: TRBV7-9; cdr3_aa: CSSSDMRGPAFF; cdr3_nt: TGTTCCAGCAGCGACATGAGGGGGCCCGCGTTCTTC
j_call: TRBJ2-1; cdr3_length: 19; clone_size: NA; d_call: TRBD2; v_call: TRBV28; cdr3_aa: CASSSPGDRTSGQYNEQFF; cdr3_nt: TGTGCCAGCAGTTCCCCCGGGGACCGGACTAGCGGGCAGTACAATGAGCAGTTCTTC
j_call: TRBJ2-5; cdr3_length: 14; clone_size: NA; d_call: TRBD1; v_call: TRBV10-3; cdr3_aa: CAISESTGEETQYF; cdr3_nt: TGTGCCATCAGTGAGTCGACAGGGGAAGAGACCCAGTACTTC
j_call: TRBJ2-7; cdr3_length: 15; clone_size: NA; d_call: NA; v_call: TRBV2; cdr3_aa: CASSDRGENPYEQYF; cdr3_nt: TGTGCCAGCAGTGACAGGGGCGAAAACCCCTACGAGCAGTACTTC
j_call: TRBJ2-7; cdr3_length: 15; clone_size: NA; d_call: TRBD1; v_call: TRBV5-8; cdr3_aa: CASSVGQVSSYEQYF; cdr3_nt: TGTGCCAGCAGCGTGGGACAGGTGAGCTCCTACGAGCAGTACTTC
j_call: TRBJ2-3; cdr3_length: 16; clone_size: NA; d_call: TRBD1; v_call: TRBV6-4; cdr3_aa: CASSDSAGGSTDTQYF; cdr3_nt: TGTGCCAGCAGTGACTCGGCAGGGGGTAGCACAGATACGCAGTATTTT
j_call: TRBJ2-5; cdr3_length: 18; clone_size: NA; d_call: TRBD1; v_call: TRBV5-3; cdr3_aa: CARSLVLRDRGFLETQYF; cdr3_nt: TGTGCCAGAAGCTTGGTCTTAAGGGACAGGGGGTTCTTGGAGACCCAGTACTTC
j_call: TRBJ2-7; cdr3_length: 15; clone_size: NA; d_call: NA; v_call: TRBV19; cdr3_aa: CASSIGRGLLYEQYF; cdr3_nt: TGTGCCAGTAGTATAGGGCGGGGGCTCCTCTACGAGCAGTACTTC
j_call: TRBJ2-7; cdr3_length: 13; clone_size: NA; d_call: NA; v_call: TRBV18; cdr3_aa: CASSEGVADEQYF; cdr3_nt: TGTGCCAGCTCCGAGGGGGTAGCCGACGAGCAGTACTTC
j_call: TRBJ2-5; cdr3_length: 15; clone_size: once; d_call: NA; v_call: TRBV2; cdr3_aa: CASSTEDSSKETQYF; cdr3_nt: TGTGCCAGCAGTACCGAGGACAGCAGTAAAGAGACCCAGTACTTC
j_call: TRBJ2-7; cdr3_length: 14; clone_size: NA; d_call: TRBD2; v_call: TRBV2; cdr3_aa: CASSRTSGIYEQYF; cdr3_nt: TGTGCCAGCAGTCGGACTAGCGGGATCTACGAGCAGTACTTC
j_call: TRBJ1-2; cdr3_length: 14; clone_size: NA; d_call: NA; v_call: TRBV2; cdr3_aa: CASSDSPGDFGYTF; cdr3_nt: TGTGCCAGCAGTGATAGCCCAGGGGATTTTGGCTACACCTTC
j_call: TRBJ1-2; cdr3_length: 16; clone_size: once; d_call: TRBD1; v_call: TRBV9; cdr3_aa: CASSQVLQGINYGYTF; cdr3_nt: TGTGCCAGCAGCCAGGTGTTACAGGGGATAAACTATGGCTACACCTTC
j_call: TRBJ2-1; cdr3_length: 17; clone_size: NA; d_call: TRBD2; v_call: TRBV19; cdr3_aa: CASSMASGGAVRNEQFF; cdr3_nt: TGTGCCAGTAGTATGGCTAGCGGGGGGGCAGTCAGGAATGAGCAGTTCTTC
j_call: TRBJ2-1; cdr3_length: 13; clone_size: NA; d_call: NA; v_call: TRBV5-4; cdr3_aa: CASSPGLPNEQFF; cdr3_nt: TGTGCCAGCAGCCCGGGACTGCCGAATGAGCAGTTCTTC
j_call: TRBJ1-5; cdr3_length: 15; clone_size: NA; d_call: TRBD1; v_call: TRBV6-6; cdr3_aa: CASRGQGTSNQPQHF; cdr3_nt: TGTGCCAGCAGGGGACAGGGGACCAGCAATCAGCCCCAGCATTTT
j_call: TRBJ2-7; cdr3_length: 15; clone_size: NA; d_call: NA; v_call: TRBV7-2; cdr3_aa: CASSLATDSLLEQYF; cdr3_nt: TGTGCCAGCAGCTTAGCGACCGACTCCCTTCTCGAGCAGTACTTC
j_call: TRBJ1-1; cdr3_length: 14; clone_size: NA; d_call: TRBD1; v_call: TRBV7-9; cdr3_aa: CAGTGGAVNTEAFF; cdr3_nt: TGTGCCGGGACAGGGGGCGCGGTGAACACTGAAGCTTTCTTT
j_call: TRBJ1-6; cdr3_length: 15; clone_size: NA; d_call: NA; v_call: TRBV19; cdr3_aa: CATARSGTYNSPLHF; cdr3_nt: TGTGCCACCGCACGTTCGGGGACCTATAATTCACCCCTCCACTTT
j_call: TRBJ2-7; cdr3_length: 14; clone_size: NA; d_call: TRBD2; v_call: TRBV27; cdr3_aa: CASTTGTSLSEQYF; cdr3_nt: TGTGCCAGCACTACCGGGACTAGCCTATCCGAGCAGTACTTC
j_call: TRBJ1-5; cdr3_length: 14; clone_size: NA; d_call: NA; v_call: TRBV6-5; cdr3_aa: CASSRQASNQPQHF; cdr3_nt: TGTGCCAGCAGTCGACAGGCCTCCAATCAGCCCCAGCATTTT
j_call: TRBJ2-1; cdr3_length: 14; clone_size: NA; d_call: TRBD1; v_call: TRBV27; cdr3_aa: CASSSHRGRNEQFF; cdr3_nt: TGTGCCAGCAGTTCCCACAGGGGAAGAAATGAGCAGTTCTTC
j_call: TRBJ2-7; cdr3_length: 18; clone_size: NA; d_call: TRBD2; v_call: TRBV14; cdr3_aa: CASSRPGLAAQGTYEQYF; cdr3_nt: TGTGCCAGCAGTCGACCGGGACTAGCAGCCCAAGGCACCTACGAGCAGTACTTC
j_call: TRBJ1-2; cdr3_length: 13; clone_size: NA; d_call: NA; v_call: TRBV28; cdr3_aa: CASSYRVDYGYTF; cdr3_nt: TGTGCCAGCAGTTACAGGGTTGACTATGGCTACACCTTC
j_call: TRBJ2-7; cdr3_length: 15; clone_size: NA; d_call: TRBD2; v_call: TRBV19; cdr3_aa: CASSPTTSGIYEQYF; cdr3_nt: TGTGCCAGTAGTCCGACGACTAGCGGGATCTACGAGCAGTACTTC
j_call: TRBJ1-2; cdr3_length: 14; clone_size: once; d_call: TRBD1; v_call: TRBV6-1; cdr3_aa: CASREMTGIYGYTF; cdr3_nt: TGTGCCAGCAGAGAAATGACAGGGATCTATGGCTACACCTTC
j_call: TRBJ2-1; cdr3_length: 16; clone_size: NA; d_call: TRBD2; v_call: TRBV7-2; cdr3_aa: CASSLALGGGYNEQFF; cdr3_nt: TGTGCCAGCAGCTTAGCGCTTGGCGGGGGCTACAATGAGCAGTTCTTC
j_call: TRBJ1-1; cdr3_length: 13; clone_size: NA; d_call: NA; v_call: TRBV4-2; cdr3_aa: CASSQEAKTEAFF; cdr3_nt: TGTGCCAGCAGCCAAGAAGCAAAGACTGAAGCTTTCTTT
j_call: TRBJ2-7; cdr3_length: 15; clone_size: NA; d_call: NA; v_call: TRBV5-1; cdr3_aa: CASSLAAQELYEQYF; cdr3_nt: TGCGCCAGCAGCTTGGCTGCTCAGGAACTCTACGAGCAGTACTTC
j_call: TRBJ2-3; cdr3_length: 12; clone_size: NA; d_call: TRBD1; v_call: TRBV29-1; cdr3_aa: CSAGTGDDTQYF; cdr3_nt: TGCAGCGCTGGGACAGGGGACGATACGCAGTATTTT
j_call: TRBJ2-3; cdr3_length: 16; clone_size: NA; d_call: NA; v_call: TRBV7-2; cdr3_aa: CASSLGLARAADTQYF; cdr3_nt: TGTGCCAGCAGCTTAGGTCTTGCCAGGGCGGCAGATACGCAGTATTTT
j_call: TRBJ2-3; cdr3_length: 15; clone_size: NA; d_call: TRBD1; v_call: TRBV30; cdr3_aa: CAWSVGQGASDTQYF; cdr3_nt: TGTGCCTGGAGTGTAGGACAGGGGGCGTCAGATACGCAGTATTTT
j_call: TRBJ2-3; cdr3_length: 16; clone_size: NA; d_call: TRBD2; v_call: TRBV9; cdr3_aa: CASSGGTSGYTDTQYF; cdr3_nt: TGTGCCAGCAGCGGGGGGACTAGCGGATACACAGATACGCAGTATTTT
j_call: TRBJ2-7; cdr3_length: 13; clone_size: NA; d_call: NA; v_call: TRBV6-5; cdr3_aa: CASRRSTGNEQYF; cdr3_nt: TGTGCCAGCAGACGCTCGACGGGGAACGAGCAGTACTTC
j_call: TRBJ2-5; cdr3_length: 15; clone_size: NA; d_call: NA; v_call: TRBV5-1; cdr3_aa: CASSLAGELRETQYF; cdr3_nt: TGCGCCAGCAGCTTGGCAGGGGAACTGCGAGAGACCCAGTACTTC
j_call: TRBJ1-1; cdr3_length: 15; clone_size: NA; d_call: NA; v_call: TRBV6-5; cdr3_aa: CASTTGRGVNTEAFF; cdr3_nt: TGTGCCAGCACAACGGGGAGGGGTGTGAACACTGAAGCTTTCTTT
j_call: TRBJ1-2; cdr3_length: 14; clone_size: NA; d_call: NA; v_call: TRBV28; cdr3_aa: CASSLTGKNYGYTF; cdr3_nt: TGTGCCAGCAGTTTGACGGGGAAAAACTATGGCTACACCTTC
j_call: TRBJ1-5; cdr3_length: 15; clone_size: few; d_call: TRBD1; v_call: TRBV7-2; cdr3_aa: CASSPSDRGDQPQHF; cdr3_nt: TGTGCCAGCAGCCCATCGGACAGGGGGGATCAGCCCCAGCATTTT
j_call: TRBJ1-1; cdr3_length: 12; clone_size: NA; d_call: TRBD1; v_call: TRBV11-3; cdr3_aa: CASSPGQGKAFF; cdr3_nt: TGTGCCAGCAGCCCCGGACAGGGGAAAGCTTTCTTT
j_call: TRBJ2-1; cdr3_length: 14; clone_size: NA; d_call: NA; v_call: TRBV25-1; cdr3_aa: CANSDPGLYNEQFF; cdr3_nt: TGTGCCAACAGTGATCCGGGACTCTACAATGAGCAGTTCTTC
j_call: TRBJ2-7; cdr3_length: 15; clone_size: NA; d_call: TRBD2; v_call: TRBV11-3; cdr3_aa: CASSPGLAGGGEQYF; cdr3_nt: TGTGCCAGCAGCCCCGGACTAGCGGGAGGAGGCGAGCAGTACTTC
j_call: TRBJ2-7; cdr3_length: 15; clone_size: NA; d_call: NA; v_call: TRBV19; cdr3_aa: CASRRPRANAYEQYF; cdr3_nt: TGTGCCAGTAGGAGGCCTCGTGCTAACGCCTACGAGCAGTACTTC
j_call: TRBJ2-3; cdr3_length: 13; clone_size: NA; d_call: NA; v_call: TRBV27; cdr3_aa: CASSLSLAGTQYF; cdr3_nt: TGTGCCAGCAGTTTATCATTAGCAGGGACGCAGTATTTT
j_call: TRBJ2-7; cdr3_length: 15; clone_size: few; d_call: TRBD2; v_call: TRBV7-7; cdr3_aa: CASSLGNSGSYEQYF; cdr3_nt: TGTGCTAGCAGCTTAGGTAATAGCGGGAGCTACGAGCAGTACTTC
j_call: TRBJ2-3; cdr3_length: 14; clone_size: NA; d_call: TRBD1; v_call: TRBV10-1; cdr3_aa: CASSGGTGGDTQYF; cdr3_nt: TGCGCCAGCAGTGGCGGGACAGGTGGAGATACGCAGTATTTT
j_call: TRBJ1-6; cdr3_length: 15; clone_size: NA; d_call: NA; v_call: TRBV27; cdr3_aa: CASIARTVYNSPLHF; cdr3_nt: TGTGCCAGCATCGCAAGGACAGTCTATAATTCACCCCTCCACTTT
j_call: TRBJ2-7; cdr3_length: 13; clone_size: NA; d_call: TRBD1; v_call: TRBV29-1; cdr3_aa: CSVERTGGDEQYF; cdr3_nt: TGCAGCGTTGAGAGGACAGGGGGCGACGAGCAGTACTTC